This TCR beta chain derives from a study of OX40 agonist ivuxolimab in advanced cancers. Here immunoSEQ multiplex PCR was the method, and the copy in TCRdb shows in-frame clones only, minus some. Here the sample spans about 77,000 clones, around 83% being singletons. This CDR3 is 13 amino acids long. The V end was cut by 3 bases, the J end by 0 bases, with 6 bases between. In germline, CDR1 is SGHDT, CDR2 YYEEEE. The receptor comes from an adult with an advanced solid tumor such as melanoma, head and neck, liver or kidney cancer. This specimen consisted of CD4+ or CD8+ T cells sorted from blood, obtained in a trial of the OX40 agonist ivuxolimab. This chain joins TRBV5-6 and TRBJ1-1; D gene uncertain. In DNA form, the CDR3 reads TGTGCCAGCAGCTGGCGGGTGAACACTGAAGCTTTCTTT. Amino acid sequence: CASSWRVNTEAFF.